This section outlines one T cell receptor (beta chain) sequence together with its context. As yet, its antigen is unknown. The source of the sample is a study of CD8 T cells in ankylosing spondylitis. CDR1 is LNHDA, CDR2 SQIVND, per germline (reference sequence). The CDR3 loop spans 18 amino acids. V was pared by 8 bases and J by 0 bases, with 14 bases of the junction left unmatched. Overall study findings and caveats: Reported data indicate significant enrichment of disease-linked clones within matched ankylosing spondylitis synovial fluid. Certain motif variants had earlier appeared in reactive arthritis synovial fluid and blood. A motif in TCR beta, a set of seven to nine highly homologous variants, appeared characteristic of ankylosing spondylitis blood. With a CD8+ phenotype, disease-linked clones were relatively rare in peripheral blood.

Library preparation for TCR beta used quantitative 5'-RACE with molecular barcodes. MiXCR, run by TCRdb on the 5' RACE reads, gives a single entry per CDR3 protein. The top ten clones hold 6.5% to 7% of a sample with around 540,000 distinct CDR3 sequences, roughly 13% of them seen once. This chain connects TRBV19 to TRBJ2-3, with 10 bases lining up with TRBD2. The sequenced material came from blood, either unsorted or a sorted T cell fraction (not recorded which). The sequence was collected from a male donor with ankylosing spondylitis. This chain's CDR3 is CASPPLAGTTGSTDTQYF. The CDR3 DNA reads as TGTGCCAGTCCCCCACTAGCGGGAACGACGGGGAGCACAGATACGCAGTATTTT.